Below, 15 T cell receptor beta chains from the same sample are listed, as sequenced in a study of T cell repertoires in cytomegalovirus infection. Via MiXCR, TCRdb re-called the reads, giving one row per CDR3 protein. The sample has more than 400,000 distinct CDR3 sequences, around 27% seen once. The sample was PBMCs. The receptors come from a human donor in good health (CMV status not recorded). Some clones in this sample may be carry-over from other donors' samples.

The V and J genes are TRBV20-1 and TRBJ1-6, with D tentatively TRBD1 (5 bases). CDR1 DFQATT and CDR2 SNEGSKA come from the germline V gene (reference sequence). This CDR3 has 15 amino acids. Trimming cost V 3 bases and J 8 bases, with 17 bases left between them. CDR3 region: CSASERDVNDSPLHF. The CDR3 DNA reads TGCAGTGCTAGTGAGAGGGACGTTAATGATTCACCCCTCCACTTT.

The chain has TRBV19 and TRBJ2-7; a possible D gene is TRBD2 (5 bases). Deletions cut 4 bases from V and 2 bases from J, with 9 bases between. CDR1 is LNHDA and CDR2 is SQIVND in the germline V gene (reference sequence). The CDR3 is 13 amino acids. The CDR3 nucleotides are TGTGCCAGTAGTACGGGAAGAACCTACGAGCAGTACTTC. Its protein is CASSTGRTYEQYF.

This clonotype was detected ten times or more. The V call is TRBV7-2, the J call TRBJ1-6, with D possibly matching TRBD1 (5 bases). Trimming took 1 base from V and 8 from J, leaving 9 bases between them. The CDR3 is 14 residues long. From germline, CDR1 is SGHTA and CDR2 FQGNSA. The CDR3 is CASSLVQGDSPLHF. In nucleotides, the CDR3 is TGTGCCAGCAGCTTAGTCCAGGGTGATTCACCCCTCCACTTT.

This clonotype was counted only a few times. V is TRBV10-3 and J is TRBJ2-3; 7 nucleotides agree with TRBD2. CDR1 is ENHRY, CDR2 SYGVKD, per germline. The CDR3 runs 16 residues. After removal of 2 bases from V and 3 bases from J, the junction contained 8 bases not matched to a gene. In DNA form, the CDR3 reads TGTGCCATCAGTGAGATAGGCGGGAGTGGGACAGATACGCAGTATTTT. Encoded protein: CAISEIGGSGTDTQYF.

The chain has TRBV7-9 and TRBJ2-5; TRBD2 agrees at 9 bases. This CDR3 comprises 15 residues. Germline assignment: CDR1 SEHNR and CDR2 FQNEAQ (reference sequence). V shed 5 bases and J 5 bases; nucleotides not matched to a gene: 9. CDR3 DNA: TGTGCCAGCAGCCCTACGGCTAGCGGGACGGAGACCCAGTACTTC. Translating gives CASSPTASGTETQYF. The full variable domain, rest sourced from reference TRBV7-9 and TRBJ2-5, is DTGVSQNPRHKITKRGQNVTFRCDPISEHNRLYWYRQTLGQGPEFLTYFQNEAQLEKSRLLSDRFSAERPKGSFSTLEIQRTEQGDSAMYLCASSPTASGTETQYFGPGTRLLVL.

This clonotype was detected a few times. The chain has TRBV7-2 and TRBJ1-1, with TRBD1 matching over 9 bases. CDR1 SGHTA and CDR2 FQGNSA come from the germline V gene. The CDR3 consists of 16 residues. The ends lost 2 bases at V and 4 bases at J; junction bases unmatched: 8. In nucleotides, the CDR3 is TGTGCCAGCAGCTTAATAGTGGGACAGGGATCCACTGAAGCTTTCTTT. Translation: CASSLIVGQGSTEAFF.

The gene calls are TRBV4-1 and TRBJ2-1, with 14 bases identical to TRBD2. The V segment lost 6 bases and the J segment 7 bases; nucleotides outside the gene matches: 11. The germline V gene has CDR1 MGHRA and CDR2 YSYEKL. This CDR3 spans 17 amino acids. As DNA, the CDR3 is TGCGCCAGCAGTACAACTGGGACTAGCGGGAGTAGGAATGAGCAGTTCTTC. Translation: CASSTTGTSGSRNEQFF.

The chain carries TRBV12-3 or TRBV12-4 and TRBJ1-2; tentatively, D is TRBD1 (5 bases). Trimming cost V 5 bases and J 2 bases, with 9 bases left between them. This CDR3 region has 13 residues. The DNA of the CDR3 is TGTGCCAGCAGTCAGACAGCGAACTATGGCTACACCTTC. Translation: CASSQTANYGYTF.

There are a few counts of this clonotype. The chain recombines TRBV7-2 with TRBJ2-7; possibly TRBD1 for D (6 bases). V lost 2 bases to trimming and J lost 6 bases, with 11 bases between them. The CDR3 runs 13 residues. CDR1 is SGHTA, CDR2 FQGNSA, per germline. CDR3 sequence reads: CASSLQGIGEQYV. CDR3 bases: TGTGCCAGCAGCTTACAGGGGATTGGCGAGCAGTACGTC.

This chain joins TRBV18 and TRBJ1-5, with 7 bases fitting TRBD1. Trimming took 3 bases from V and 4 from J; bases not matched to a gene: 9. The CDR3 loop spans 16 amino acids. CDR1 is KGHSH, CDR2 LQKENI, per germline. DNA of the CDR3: TGTGCCAGCTCACCGAACGCCGGGACAGCAAATCAGCCCCAGCATTTT. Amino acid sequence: CASSPNAGTANQPQHF.

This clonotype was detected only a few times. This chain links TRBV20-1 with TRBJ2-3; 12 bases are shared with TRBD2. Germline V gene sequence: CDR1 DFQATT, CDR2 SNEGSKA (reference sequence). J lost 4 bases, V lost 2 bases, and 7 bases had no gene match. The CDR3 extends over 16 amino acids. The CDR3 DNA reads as TGCAGTGCTAGATTAGGACTAGCGGGACTGGCAGATACGCAGTATTTT. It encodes CSARLGLAGLADTQYF.

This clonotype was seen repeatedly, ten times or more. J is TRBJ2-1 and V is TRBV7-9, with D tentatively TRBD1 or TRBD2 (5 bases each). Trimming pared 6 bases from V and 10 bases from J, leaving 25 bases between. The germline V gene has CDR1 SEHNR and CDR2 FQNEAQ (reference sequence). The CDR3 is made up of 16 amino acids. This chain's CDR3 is CASRLVRAGRPGEQFF. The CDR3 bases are TGTGCCAGCAGGCTAGTCAGGGCAGGTCGTCCGGGGGAGCAGTTCTTC.

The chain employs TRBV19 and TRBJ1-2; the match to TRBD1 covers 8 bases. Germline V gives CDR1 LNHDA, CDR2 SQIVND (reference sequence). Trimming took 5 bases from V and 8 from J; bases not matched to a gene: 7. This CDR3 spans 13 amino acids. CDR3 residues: CASSVDRGAGYTF. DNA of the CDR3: TGTGCCAGTAGTGTCGACAGGGGAGCCGGCTACACCTTC.

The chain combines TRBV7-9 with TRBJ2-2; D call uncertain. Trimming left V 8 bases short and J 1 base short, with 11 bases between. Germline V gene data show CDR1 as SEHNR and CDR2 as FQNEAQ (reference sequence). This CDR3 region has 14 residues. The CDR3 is CASHIGGNTGELFF. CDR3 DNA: TGTGCCAGCCACATAGGCGGGAACACCGGGGAGCTGTTTTTT.

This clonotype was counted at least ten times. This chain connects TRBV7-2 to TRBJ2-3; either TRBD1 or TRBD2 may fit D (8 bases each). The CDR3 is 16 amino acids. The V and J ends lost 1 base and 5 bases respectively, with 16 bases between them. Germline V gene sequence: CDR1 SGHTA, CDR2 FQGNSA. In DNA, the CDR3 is TGTGCCAGCAGCTTAGGCAGGGGGCTAGCGGGAGATACGCAGTATTTT. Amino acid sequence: CASSLGRGLAGDTQYF. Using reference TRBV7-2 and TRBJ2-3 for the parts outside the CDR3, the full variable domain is GAGVSQSPSNKVTEKGKDVELRCDPISGHTALYWYRQSLGQGLEFLIYFQGNSAPDKSGLPSDRFSAERTGGSVSTLTIQRTQQEDSAVYLCASSLGRGLAGDTQYFGPGTRLTVL.